This entry is about one T cell receptor beta chain. These data originate in a study of blood T cell repertoires in COVID-19. This CDR3 is built from 14 residues. V gave up 6 bases and J gave up 5 bases; unmatched junction bases: 4. Per germline, CDR1 LGHNT and CDR2 FRNRAP. Clones were sequenced by immunoSEQ multiplex PCR, and TCRdb holds only the in-frame ones, with some missing. The sample has around 77,000 clones, around 85% seen once. This clonotype was obtained from a man aged 80 or over with acute or convalescent COVID-19. This chain links TRBV12-5 with TRBJ1-4; 9 nucleotides agree with TRBD1. Sequenced input: peripheral blood. CDR3 region: CASGPDRGNEKLFF. DNA of the CDR3: TGTGCTAGTGGCCCGGACAGGGGCAATGAAAAACTGTTTTTT.